What follows are 9 T cell receptor beta chains derived from one specimen sequenced in a study of post-analysis software for immune sequencing data. Findings of the study overall: The five TRBV segments detected at higher frequency in patients than in controls included TRBV5-6, TRBV5-1 and TRBV20-1.

Unique molecular identifiers were built into the TCR beta cDNA libraries. In TCRdb, the PCR reads were re-called with MiXCR into one record per CDR3 protein. The sample carries hundreds of thousands of distinct CDR3 sequences, roughly 27% recorded once. Antigens of these TCRs are unknown. Input material: blood. The receptors were sampled from a girl aged 10-17 years with multiple sclerosis.

Regarding this clonotype: It may be a read error: a sequence one base away is much more abundant. No conserved phenylalanine or tryptophan ends this CDR3, so it is likely a read error. V and J are TRBV29-1 and TRBJ1-4; 7 positions agree with TRBD1. The germline V gene has CDR1 SQVTM and CDR2 ANQGSEA. The CDR3 is 12 amino acids. The V gene end was trimmed by 6 bases and the J gene end by 12 bases; junction bases not matched to a gene: 10. The CDR3 region has the DNA TGCAGCGTCGCACAGGGGAGGGGTGAACTGTTTTTG. Its protein product is CSVAQGRGELFL.

This clonotype was observed a handful of times. The V gene is TRBV28, the J gene TRBJ2-5, with D unresolved. V was shortened by 3 bases and J by 5 bases, with 10 bases between the two germline ends. Germline CDR1 is MDHEN and CDR2 is SYDVKM. The CDR3 spans 13 residues. In DNA, the CDR3 is TGTGCCAGCAGTTTGAGAGGTCCGGAGACCCAGTACTTC. Protein sequence: CASSLRGPETQYF.

The J gene is TRBJ2-2, the V gene TRBV9; 8 bases are shared with TRBD1. Per the germline V gene, CDR1 is SGDLS and CDR2 is YYNGEE. The CDR3 length is 17 residues. V lost 1 base and J lost 4; bases outside the gene matches: 9. The CDR3 region is CASSVQQGDLVTGELFF. CDR3 coding DNA: TGTGCCAGCAGCGTACAACAGGGGGACCTAGTCACCGGGGAGCTGTTTTTT.

This chain connects TRBV12-3 or TRBV12-4 to TRBJ1-1, with 8 positions matching TRBD1. Germline trimming cut 3 bases from V and 5 bases from J; bases unmatched to any gene: 2. The CDR3 is 13 residues long. CDR3 in DNA: TGTGCCAGCAGTTTGGACAGGGTAACTGAAGCTTTCTTT. This encodes CASSLDRVTEAFF.

The V gene is TRBV20-1, the J gene TRBJ2-7, with D possibly matching TRBD2 (5 bases). V gave up 6 bases and J gave up 4 bases, with 16 bases separating them. Looked up from germline, CDR1 is DFQATT and CDR2 is SNEGSKA (reference sequence). The CDR3 extends over 13 amino acids. CDR3 bases: TGCAGTGCCGGAGGCGGCCGTATTTACGAGCAGTACTTC. It encodes CSAGGGRIYEQYF.

This chain uses TRBV29-1 with TRBJ2-1, with D possibly being TRBD1 (8 bases). Trimming stripped 5 bases from V and 4 bases from J, with 15 bases between. There are 14 residues in the CDR3. Germline lookup yields CDR1 SQVTM and CDR2 ANQGSEA. The CDR3 sequence: CSVQTGGAYNEQFF. CDR3 nucleotide sequence: TGCAGCGTTCAAACAGGGGGGGCATACAATGAGCAGTTCTTC.

The rearrangement uses TRBV4-2 and TRBJ1-1, with D hard to call. The CDR3 has 15 residues. The germline V gene has CDR1 LGHNA and CDR2 YNFKEQ. Trimming shortened V by 0 bases and J by 1 base, and 9 bases separated the two germline ends. The CDR3 loop reads CASSQEVGRNTEAFF. CDR3 nucleotide sequence: TGTGCCAGCAGCCAAGAGGTGGGAAGGAACACTGAAGCTTTCTTT.

This clonotype was seen ten or more times. CDR3 DNA: TGTGCCACCAGTATGTACGAGCAGTACTTC. It codes for CATSMYEQYF. The V and J genes are TRBV24-1 and TRBJ2-7; D not resolved. The V end was cut by 6 bases, the J end by 4 bases, with 3 bases between. In germline, CDR1 is KGHDR, CDR2 SFDVKD. The CDR3 is 10 amino acids.

The chain uses TRBV7-8 and TRBJ2-5, with D hard to call. Germline V CDR1 and CDR2: SGHVS, FQNEAQ. V was shortened by 5 bases and J by 4 bases, with 14 bases between the two germline ends. The CDR3 loop spans 14 amino acids. The CDR3, as DNA: TGTGCCAGCAGCCCGAGACCCCTAGTAGAGACCCAGTACTTC. Translating it yields CASSPRPLVETQYF.